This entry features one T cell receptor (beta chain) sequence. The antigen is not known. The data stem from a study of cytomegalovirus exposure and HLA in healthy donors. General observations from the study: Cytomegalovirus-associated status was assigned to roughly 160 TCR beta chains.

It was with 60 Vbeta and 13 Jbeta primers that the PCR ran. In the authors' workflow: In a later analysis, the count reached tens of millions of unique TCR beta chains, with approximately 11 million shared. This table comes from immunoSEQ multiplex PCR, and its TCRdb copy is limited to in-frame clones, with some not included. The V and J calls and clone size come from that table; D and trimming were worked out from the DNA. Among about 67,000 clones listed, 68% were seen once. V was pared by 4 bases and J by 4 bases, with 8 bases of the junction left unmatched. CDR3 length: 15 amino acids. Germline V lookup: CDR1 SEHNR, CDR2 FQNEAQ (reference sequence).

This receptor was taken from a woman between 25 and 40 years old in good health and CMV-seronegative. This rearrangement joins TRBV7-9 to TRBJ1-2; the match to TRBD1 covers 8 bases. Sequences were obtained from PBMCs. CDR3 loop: CASSSGQGAGYGYTF. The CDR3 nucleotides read TGTGCCAGCAGCTCGGGGCAGGGGGCTGGCTATGGCTACACCTTC.